This passage covers 23 T cell receptor beta chains from one sample sequenced in a study of shared clonotypes between healthy human individuals. The table came from immunoSEQ multiplex PCR; TCRdb's copy has only in-frame clones and leaves some out. In the table there are more than 600,000 clones, around 90% of which are singletons. CD8 cells classed as naive were CD45RO-negative and positively selected for CCR7, excluding terminally differentiated effector memory CD45RA+ cells. The specimen sequenced was naive CD8+ T cells sorted from blood. The receptors come from a man aged 25 to 40 in good health.

This chain links TRBV30 with TRBJ2-1, with a possible D match to TRBD1 (6 bases). V shed 0 bases and J shed 8 bases, with 14 bases lying between them. The CDR3 runs 14 residues. Looked up from germline, CDR1 is GTSNPN and CDR2 is SVGIG (reference sequence). CDR3 in amino acids: CAWSVGRGRDEQFF. CDR3 nucleotides: TGTGCCTGGAGTGTGGGCAGGGGTCGGGATGAGCAGTTCTTC.

This chain joins TRBV29-1 and TRBJ2-3, with a weak D call TRBD2 (5 bases). V lost 4 bases and J lost 2, with 16 bases in between. The CDR3 has 15 residues. Germline loops: CDR1 SQVTM, CDR2 ANQGSEA. In DNA, the CDR3 is TGCAGCGTTGTTGAGGGTTTCCTACACACAGATACGCAGTATTTT. Translating it yields CSVVEGFLHTDTQYF.

The chain couples TRBV29-1 to TRBJ2-7, with 8 bases matching TRBD1. Per the germline V gene, CDR1 is SQVTM and CDR2 is ANQGSEA. CDR3 length: 14 amino acids. The junction had 11 bases not matched to a gene; V was cut back by 4 bases and J by 6 bases. CDR3 protein: CSVVWDRSLGEQYF. CDR3 bases: TGCAGCGTTGTGTGGGACAGGTCCCTTGGCGAGCAGTACTTC.

CDR3 in DNA: TGTGCCAGCAGCCTGCGGACAGGGGGCTACGAGCAGTACTTC. Protein: CASSLRTGGYEQYF. The gene calls are TRBV7-9 and TRBJ2-7, with 10 bases aligning to TRBD1. The CDR3 consists of 14 residues. The V gene's germline CDR1 is SEHNR and CDR2 FQNEAQ (reference sequence). Trimming took 5 bases from V and 3 from J; bases not matched to a gene: 4.

This rearrangement joins TRBV5-1 to TRBJ2-7, with 9 bases identical to TRBD2. The CDR3 runs to 16 residues. CDR1 is SGHRS, CDR2 YFSETQ, per germline. V lost 4 bases to trimming and J lost 5 bases; unmatched junction nucleotides: 13. CDR3 nucleotide sequence: TGCGCCAGCAGCCCACGTACTAGCGGGTTTTCCCACGAGCAGTACTTC. This sequence encodes CASSPRTSGFSHEQYF. Full variable domain (missing parts from reference TRBV5-1 and TRBJ2-7): KAGVTQTPRYLIKTRGQQVTLSCSPISGHRSVSWYQQTPGQGLQFLFEYFSETQRNKGNFPGRFSGRQFSNSRSEMNVSTLELGDSALYLCASSPRTSGFSHEQYFGPGTRLTVT.

The rearrangement joins TRBV7-9 to TRBJ2-1; TRBD2 matches 15 bases. Looked up from germline, CDR1 is SEHNR and CDR2 is FQNEAQ (reference sequence). J gave up 9 bases and V 1 base, and 7 bases lay outside the gene matches. The CDR3 totals 17 residues. DNA for the CDR3: TGTGCCAGCAGCTTAGAGGGGACTAGCGGGAGGCATATTGAGCAGTTCTTC. It yields the protein CASSLEGTSGRHIEQFF.

J is TRBJ1-2 and V is TRBV7-9; a possible D gene is TRBD1 (6 bases). Trimming took 5 bases from V and 5 from J, leaving 9 bases between them. Germline loops: CDR1 SEHNR, CDR2 FQNEAQ (reference sequence). The CDR3 totals 12 residues. The chain's CDR3 is CASSPRGYGYTF. The DNA of the CDR3 is TGTGCCAGCAGCCCGAGGGGGTATGGCTACACCTTC.

Here the CDR3 DNA reads TGTGCCAGCAGGAAGCGGGAGGGATTTTACAATGAGCAGTTCTTC. Translated: CASRKREGFYNEQFF. The chain couples TRBV27 to TRBJ2-1, with 10 positions matching TRBD2. Germline CDR1 reads MNHEY; CDR2 reads SMNVEV (reference sequence). The V and J ends lost 6 bases and 4 bases, in that order; junction bases with no gene match: 6. The CDR3 has 15 residues.

The chain has TRBV21-1 and TRBJ1-5; TRBD1 is the table's D call, not checked against the DNA. TRBV21-1 is a known pseudogene. The CDR3 totals 16 residues. The CDR3 nucleotides are TGTGCCAGCAGTCTCGACACCGGGACAGGGAATCAGCCCCAGCATTTT. As protein: CASSLDTGTGNQPQHF.

V gene TRBV11-2 combines with J gene TRBJ2-3; the D gene is possibly TRBD2 (6 bases). V lost 2 bases and J 2 bases, leaving 14 bases between the germline ends. The CDR3 has 16 residues. The germline V gene has CDR1 SGHAT and CDR2 FQNNGV. CDR3 in amino acids: CASSLFLAGTTDTQYF. In DNA, the CDR3 is TGTGCCAGCAGCTTATTTCTCGCGGGGACCACAGATACGCAGTATTTT.

The rearrangement links TRBV7-8 to TRBJ2-7; 12 bases fit TRBD2. Looked up from germline, CDR1 is SGHVS and CDR2 is FQNEAQ. With 6 bases clipped from V and 4 bases from J, the junction kept 4 bases outside the gene matches. This CDR3 comprises 14 residues. This CDR3 reads CASRRLAGEYEQYF. CDR3 nucleotide sequence: TGTGCCAGCAGACGACTAGCGGGAGAGTACGAGCAGTACTTC. The entire variable domain, with the rest obtained from reference TRBV7-8 and TRBJ2-7, is as follows: GAGVSQSPRYKVAKRGQDVALRCDPISGHVSLFWYQQALGQGPEFLTYFQNEAQLDKSGLPSDRFFAERPEGSVSTLKIQRTQQEDSAVYLCASRRLAGEYEQYFGPGTRLTVT.

CDR3 DNA: TGTGCCAGTAGTGTCCCCGTCTGGCCCTACGAGCAGTACTTC. Its protein product is CASSVPVWPYEQYF. V usage is TRBV19 and J usage is TRBJ2-7; D is unclear. CDR3 length: 14 residues. V lost 5 bases, J lost 2 bases, and 13 bases lay in between. Germline lookup yields CDR1 LNHDA and CDR2 SQIVND (reference sequence).

This chain links TRBV28 with TRBJ2-5; TRBD2 aligns across 15 bases. V shed 6 bases, J shed 4 bases, and the junction held 3 bases outside the gene matches. CDR1 and CDR2 (germline): MDHEN, SYDVKM. The CDR3 contains 15 residues. As DNA, the CDR3 is TGTGCCAGCAGGCCGGGACTAGCGGGAGGAGAGACCCAGTACTTC. It specifies CASRPGLAGGETQYF. The full variable domain, its missing parts supplied by reference TRBV28 and TRBJ2-5, is DVKVTQSSRYLVKRTGEKVFLECVQDMDHENMFWYRQDPGLGLRLIYFSYDVKMKEKGDIPEGYSVSREKKERFSLILESASTNQTSMYLCASRPGLAGGETQYFGPGTRLLVL.

The gene calls are TRBV7-3 and TRBJ2-1; 9 nucleotides agree with TRBD1. V was pared by 5 bases and J by 5 bases, with 7 bases of the junction left unmatched. The germline V gene encodes CDR1 SGHTA and CDR2 FQGTGA. The CDR3 covers 15 residues. This CDR3 reads CASSTGQGFDNEQFF. The CDR3, as DNA: TGTGCCAGCAGCACGGGACAGGGCTTCGACAATGAGCAGTTCTTC. Using reference TRBV7-3 and TRBJ2-1 for the parts outside the CDR3, the full variable domain is GAGVSQTPSNKVTEKGKYVELRCDPISGHTALYWYRQSLGQGPEFLIYFQGTGAADDSGLPNDRFFAVRPEGSVSTLKIQRTERGDSAVYLCASSTGQGFDNEQFFGPGTRLTVL.

This clone occurred once. The J gene is TRBJ1-1, the V gene TRBV7-9; no clear D gene. Germline values: CDR1 SEHNR, CDR2 FQNEAQ (reference sequence). With 2 bases removed from V and 4 bases from J, the gap between germline ends came to 11 bases. This CDR3 is 14 amino acids long. CDR3 protein: CASSLLRVTTEAFF. In nucleotides, the CDR3 is TGTGCCAGCAGCTTATTGCGGGTGACCACTGAAGCTTTCTTT.

Concerning this clone: Distinct nucleotide sequences in the sample also encode this CDR3. The gene calls are TRBV4-1 and TRBJ1-5; 7 positions agree with TRBD1. The CDR3 spans 15 residues. With 2 bases clipped from V and 3 bases from J, the junction kept 4 bases outside the gene matches. CDR1 and CDR2 from the germline V gene are MGHRA and YSYEKL. CDR3 in DNA: TGCGCCAGCAGCCAAAGGGACAGCTCCAATCAGCCCCAGCATTTT. Translating gives CASSQRDSSNQPQHF.

The table lists this clone with a count of one. The chain is built from TRBV19 and TRBJ2-7, with a tentative D call TRBD2 (5 bases). Trimming pared 6 bases from V and 5 bases from J, leaving 17 bases between. CDR1 and CDR2 from the germline V gene are LNHDA and SQIVND (reference sequence). The CDR3 has 14 residues. CDR3 in amino acids: CASSPGPYGDEQYF. The CDR3 nucleotides are TGTGCCAGTAGCCCGGGCCCCTACGGGGACGAGCAGTACTTC. Drawing the rest from reference TRBV19 and TRBJ2-7, the complete variable domain is DGGITQSPKYLFRKEGQNVTLSCEQNLNHDAMYWYRQDPGQGLRLIYYSQIVNDFQKGDIAEGYSVSREKKESFPLTVTSAQKNPTAFYLCASSPGPYGDEQYFGPGTRLTVT.

This clone has a single count. J is TRBJ2-7 and V is TRBV28; tentative D call: TRBD1 (6 bases). V lost 9 bases and J 3 bases, leaving 15 bases between the germline ends. Germline CDR1 is MDHEN and CDR2 is SYDVKM. The CDR3 runs to 13 residues. The CDR3 spells CASLREGDYEQYF. Here the CDR3 DNA reads TGTGCCAGTCTTCGAGAGGGGGACTACGAGCAGTACTTC.

The chain uses TRBV29-1 and TRBJ1-3; perhaps TRBD1 as D (6 bases). Germline-derived CDR1 and CDR2 are SQVTM and ANQGSEA. The CDR3 spans 14 residues. V lost 7 bases to trimming and J lost 0 bases, with 13 bases between them. CDR3 DNA: TGCAGCGCGTCGGGACACAACTCTGGAAACACCATATATTTT. Translated: CSASGHNSGNTIYF.

The chain employs TRBV27 and TRBJ2-1; perhaps TRBD1 as D (5 bases). Germline CDR1 and CDR2: MNHEY and SMNVEV (reference sequence). CDR3 length: 16 residues. The V end was cut by 5 bases, the J end by 2 bases, with 16 bases between. CDR3 region: CASSPSLGVAYNEQFF. DNA for the CDR3: TGTGCCAGCAGTCCATCGCTAGGGGTCGCCTACAATGAGCAGTTCTTC.

V and J are TRBV7-9 and TRBJ2-1; 9 bases fit TRBD1. This CDR3 comprises 14 residues. Germline V lookup: CDR1 SEHNR, CDR2 FQNEAQ (reference sequence). Losses at the gene ends were 5 bases for V and 8 bases for J; bases not matched to a gene: 7. The CDR3 sequence is CASSPDRGIDEQFF. In DNA form, the CDR3 reads TGTGCCAGCAGCCCGGACAGGGGAATCGATGAGCAGTTCTTC.

V is TRBV2 and J is TRBJ1-2; TRBD1 might be the D (6 bases). Germline CDR1 SNHLY, CDR2 FYNNEI. V was pared by 4 bases and J by 6 bases, with 18 bases between. CDR3 length equals 15 residues. The CDR3 spells CASSGRGIATDGYTF. For the CDR3, the DNA is TGTGCCAGCAGTGGCAGGGGAATTGCTACGGATGGCTACACCTTC.

Worth noting for this clone: This sample includes further DNA sequences coding for the same CDR3. The gene calls are TRBV7-9 and TRBJ2-1; D is tentatively TRBD1 or TRBD2 (5 bases each). There are 18 residues in the CDR3. V was trimmed by 3 bases and J by 3 bases, leaving 21 bases between them. Per the germline V gene, CDR1 is SEHNR and CDR2 is FQNEAQ (reference sequence). The DNA for the CDR3 is TGTGCCAGCAGCTTCTGGGGAGTAAGGGGTGGGGACTACAATGAGCAGTTCTTC. Amino acids: CASSFWGVRGGDYNEQFF.